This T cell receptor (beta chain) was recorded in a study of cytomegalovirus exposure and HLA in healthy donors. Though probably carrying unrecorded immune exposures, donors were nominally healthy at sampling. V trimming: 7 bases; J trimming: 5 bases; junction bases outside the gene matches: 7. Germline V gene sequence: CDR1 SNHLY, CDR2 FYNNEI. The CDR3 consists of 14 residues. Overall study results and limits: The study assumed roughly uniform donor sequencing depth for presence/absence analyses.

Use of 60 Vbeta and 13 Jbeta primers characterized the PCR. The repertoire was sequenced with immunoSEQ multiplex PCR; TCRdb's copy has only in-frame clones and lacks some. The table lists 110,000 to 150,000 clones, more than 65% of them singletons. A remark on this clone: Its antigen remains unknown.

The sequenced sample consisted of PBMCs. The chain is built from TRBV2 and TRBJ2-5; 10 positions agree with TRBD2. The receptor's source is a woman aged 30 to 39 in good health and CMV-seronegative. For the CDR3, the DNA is TGTGCCAGCAAGCGGGGGGGCCGAGGTGAGACCCAGTACTTC. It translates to CASKRGGRGETQYF.